The 26 T cell receptor beta chains listed next were all sequenced from one sample in a study of blood T cell repertoires in COVID-19. Profiling relied on immunoSEQ multiplex PCR, and the TCRdb table lists in-frame clones only, not all of them. Here the sample spans some 250,000 clones, 88% being singletons. The material sequenced was peripheral blood. These receptors originate from a woman aged 40 to 55 who had recovered from COVID-19.

The genes are TRBV5-8 and TRBJ1-5; D is possibly TRBD1 (5 bases). V lost 6 bases, J lost 1 base, and 11 bases lay in between. This CDR3 comprises 14 residues. The V gene's germline CDR1 is SGHTS and CDR2 YDEGEE. DNA for the CDR3: TGTGCCAGCACCAGGGCCCAAAGCAATCAGCCCCAGCATTTT. Protein: CASTRAQSNQPQHF.

The chain links TRBV7-9 to TRBJ2-7; 9 bases are a match to TRBD1. The V gene end was trimmed by 3 bases and the J gene end by 5 bases; junction bases not matched to a gene: 11. Looked up from germline, CDR1 is SEHNR and CDR2 is FQNEAQ (reference sequence). The CDR3 extends over 16 amino acids. This CDR3 reads CASSFRSQGQGHEQYF. CDR3 sequence (DNA): TGTGCCAGCAGCTTTAGGTCCCAGGGACAGGGCCACGAGCAGTACTTC.

The CDR3 DNA reads TGTGCCAGCAGTTACGACTGGACACCCCTAGGTGTTGGCTACACCTTC. It specifies CASSYDWTPLGVGYTF. The chain is built from TRBV6-5 and TRBJ1-2, with a weak D call TRBD1 (5 bases). Germline values: CDR1 MNHEY, CDR2 SVGAGI. V dropped 2 bases and J dropped 7 bases, with 20 bases sitting between them. This CDR3 has 16 residues.

V gene TRBV30 combines with J gene TRBJ1-2; tentatively, D is TRBD1 (5 bases). The CDR3 is 13 residues long. The V end was cut by 1 base, the J end by 5 bases, with 11 bases between. Germline V lookup: CDR1 GTSNPN, CDR2 SVGIG (reference sequence). CDR3 bases: TGTGCCTGGAGTGGACCGCGGGGGTATGGCTACACCTTC. Encoded protein: CAWSGPRGYGYTF.

The chain uses TRBV7-2 and TRBJ2-1; TRBD2 agrees at 9 bases. V trimming: 5 bases; J trimming: 1 base; junction bases outside the gene matches: 6. The CDR3 contains 16 residues. Per germline, CDR1 SGHTA and CDR2 FQGNSA. The CDR3 region is CASSPSSGRSYNEQFF. CDR3 nucleotides: TGTGCCAGCAGCCCCTCCAGCGGGAGGTCCTACAATGAGCAGTTCTTC.

The chain joins TRBV7-3 to TRBJ2-2; D perhaps matches TRBD2 (6 bases). The ends were cut back, 5 bases at V and 8 bases at J, with 12 bases in the middle. The CDR3 runs to 13 residues. The V gene's germline CDR1 is SGHTA and CDR2 FQGTGA. CDR3 DNA sequence: TGTGCCAGCAGCCCCGGCGGGGTTGGGGAGCTGTTTTTT. Its translation is CASSPGGVGELFF. Using reference TRBV7-3 and TRBJ2-2 for the parts outside the CDR3, the full variable domain is GAGVSQTPSNKVTEKGKYVELRCDPISGHTALYWYRQSLGQGPEFLIYFQGTGAADDSGLPNDRFFAVRPEGSVSTLKIQRTERGDSAVYLCASSPGGVGELFFGEGSRLTVL.

The chain couples TRBV6-5 to TRBJ1-1, with D possibly matching TRBD1 (5 bases). The CDR3 has 14 amino acids. V was pared by 0 bases and J by 7 bases, with 12 bases between. Germline CDR1 and CDR2: MNHEY and SVGAGI. This CDR3 reads CASSYSMGPREAFF. The CDR3 DNA sequence: TGTGCCAGCAGTTACTCGATGGGGCCCCGTGAAGCTTTCTTT.

This sequence joins TRBV7-2 and TRBJ2-7; TRBD2 agrees at 7 bases. CDR1 and CDR2 (germline): SGHTA, FQGNSA. The CDR3 is 15 residues long. V lost 1 base, J lost 2 bases, and 5 bases stayed unmatched. The CDR3 is CASSLDPAGAYEQYV. CDR3 coding DNA: TGTGCCAGCAGCTTAGACCCCGCGGGAGCCTACGAGCAGTACGTC.

The chain employs TRBV21-1 and TRBJ2-1; the D segment call TRBD1 is taken from the table without a DNA check. TRBV21-1 constitutes a pseudogene. The CDR3 runs to 18 residues. Written as DNA, the CDR3 is TGTGCCAGCAGCGACAGGGACTTTCCCGGACTCTCCTACAATGAGCAGTTCTTC. It translates to CASSDRDFPGLSYNEQFF.

The V gene is TRBV6-6, the J gene TRBJ2-4; 7 nucleotides match TRBD2. Per germline, CDR1 MNHNY and CDR2 SVGAGI (reference sequence). With V trimmed by 5 bases and J by 0 bases, 7 bases remained unmatched. CDR3 length equals 16 residues. The CDR3 nucleotides read TGTGCCAGCAGTCTCCTAGCGGTTACAGCCAAAAACATTCAGTACTTC. It translates to CASSLLAVTAKNIQYF.

The chain is built from TRBV13 and TRBJ2-1; TRBD2 matches 15 bases. The CDR3 consists of 17 residues. CDR1 is PRHDT, CDR2 FYEKMQ, per germline (reference sequence). J gave up 9 bases and V 4 bases, and 10 bases lay outside the gene matches. CDR3 in DNA: TGTGCCAGCAGCTGGACTAGCGGGAGGGCCGGATGGGGTGAGCAGTTCTTC. Its protein is CASSWTSGRAGWGEQFF.

This clone was observed a single time. The rearrangement links TRBV29-1 to TRBJ2-7; 8 bases are shared with TRBD2. CDR1 SQVTM and CDR2 ANQGSEA come from the germline V gene. The V segment lost 2 bases and the J segment 0 bases; nucleotides outside the gene matches: 3. The length of the CDR3 is 14 residues. The CDR3 sequence: CSVERAGGSYEQYF. The CDR3, as DNA: TGCAGCGTTGAACGGGCGGGAGGCTCCTACGAGCAGTACTTC.

The chain has TRBV12-3 or TRBV12-4 and TRBJ1-4; D remains ambiguous. The CDR3 contains 13 residues. Trimming pared 3 bases from V and 5 bases from J, leaving 7 bases between. The DNA for the CDR3 is TGTGCCAGCAGTTTTGGCGGAAATGAAAAACTGTTTTTT. Translated, it gives CASSFGGNEKLFF.

The chain has TRBV10-2 and TRBJ2-3, with D possibly TRBD2 on 5 matching bases. This CDR3 has 14 residues. The germline V and J ends were trimmed by 5 bases and 1 base, with 10 bases remaining between them. CDR1 and CDR2 from the germline V gene are WSHSY and SAAADI. The CDR3 protein is CASSPTTRTDTQYF. The CDR3 DNA reads TGCGCCAGCAGTCCGACTACCCGCACAGATACGCAGTATTTT.

There are a few counts of this clone. V and J are TRBV18 and TRBJ1-2, with a tentative D call TRBD1 (5 bases). Germline CDR1 reads KGHSH; CDR2 reads LQKENI. V was clipped by 0 bases and J by 0 bases, with 11 bases between them. The CDR3 loop spans 16 amino acids. As DNA, the CDR3 is TGTGCCAGCTCACCACCGGAGGGGTCCCCTAACTATGGCTACACCTTC. Its protein product is CASSPPEGSPNYGYTF.

DNA for the CDR3: TGTGCCAGCAGTCCCCCCTCCCAGGGTCGAGCATCCGACAATGAGCAGTTCTTC. It is translated as CASSPPSQGRASDNEQFF. V usage is TRBV27 and J usage is TRBJ2-1; tentatively, D is TRBD1 (5 bases). Trimming cost V 5 bases and J 5 bases, with 25 bases left between them. CDR1 is MNHEY and CDR2 is SMNVEV in the germline V gene (reference sequence). The CDR3 consists of 18 residues.

The chain joins TRBV4-1 to TRBJ1-1; tentatively, D is TRBD1 (5 bases). Germline-derived CDR1 and CDR2 are MGHRA and YSYEKL. V was clipped by 2 bases and J by 1 base, with 8 bases between them. This CDR3 contains 14 residues. The CDR3 nucleotides are TGCGCCAGCAGCCAACCCACAGGGAACACTGAAGCTTTCTTT. Residues: CASSQPTGNTEAFF.

The chain couples TRBV3-1 (or the pseudogene TRBV3-2) to TRBJ2-2; TRBD2 matches at 7 bases. The germline CDR1 and CDR2 sequences are LGHDT and YNNKEL (reference sequence). The J segment lost 4 bases and the V segment lost 6 bases, leaving 8 bases of the junction unmatched. This CDR3 comprises 15 residues. This CDR3 reads CASRLGGSGTGELFF. In DNA form, the CDR3 reads TGTGCCAGCAGGCTGGGGGGGAGCGGCACCGGGGAGCTGTTTTTT.

The V call is TRBV29-1, the J call TRBJ2-7; 8 positions agree with TRBD1. Germline-derived CDR1 and CDR2 are SQVTM and ANQGSEA. CDR3 length: 13 amino acids. V lost 8 bases, J lost 2 bases, and 8 bases stayed unmatched. DNA for the CDR3: TGCAGCACCCCGGGGACAGGACCCTACGAGCAGTACTTC. Its protein is CSTPGTGPYEQYF.

The chain joins TRBV7-2 to TRBJ2-2; 8 nucleotides match TRBD2. CDR1 and CDR2 (germline): SGHTA, FQGNSA. The V and J ends lost 0 bases and 7 bases, in that order; junction bases with no gene match: 7. The CDR3 has 16 residues. As DNA, the CDR3 is TGTGCCAGCAGCTTAGCCCCAGCGGGAGTGGGCGGGGAGCTGTTTTTT. Encoded protein: CASSLAPAGVGGELFF.

V is TRBV5-1 and J is TRBJ2-2; D gene ambiguous. This CDR3 spans 16 amino acids. Trimming took 0 bases from V and 4 from J, leaving 13 bases between them. In germline, CDR1 is SGHRS, CDR2 YFSETQ. CDR3 protein: CASSLVAARSTGELFF. The CDR3, as DNA: TGCGCCAGCAGCTTGGTGGCCGCCCGGAGCACCGGGGAGCTGTTTTTT.

V is TRBV24-1 and J is TRBJ2-5; D is ambiguous. Trimming shortened V by 3 bases and J by 5 bases, and 18 bases separated the two germline ends. Germline CDR1 reads KGHDR; CDR2 reads SFDVKD. CDR3 length equals 16 residues. CDR3 sequence: CATSDPAPPRRETQYF. The CDR3 DNA is TGTGCCACCAGTGATCCCGCTCCTCCACGGCGGGAGACCCAGTACTTC.

The chain has TRBV5-1 and TRBJ1-3; TRBD1 aligns across 8 bases. Germline trimming cut 2 bases from V and 1 base from J; bases unmatched to any gene: 11. The CDR3 length is 18 residues. Looked up from germline, CDR1 is SGHRS and CDR2 is YFSETQ. CDR3 sequence (DNA): TGCGCCAGCAGCTTTGGTAGGCAGGGGGCTTCTTCTGGAAACACCATATATTTT. Translating it yields CASSFGRQGASSGNTIYF.

In DNA, the CDR3 is TGTGCCAGCAGTTACTCGAGAGGAGCGGGGAGTCACGAGCAGTACTTC. It encodes CASSYSRGAGSHEQYF. This sequence joins TRBV6-5 and TRBJ2-7, with 7 nucleotides matching TRBD2. The CDR3 consists of 16 residues. Trimming removed 0 bases from V and 5 bases from J; junction bases left unmatched: 10. CDR1 is MNHEY and CDR2 is SVGAGI in the germline V gene.

For this clone: Other nucleotide sequences from this sample produce the same CDR3. This chain connects TRBV27 to TRBJ2-1, with a possible D match to TRBD2 (5 bases). Looked up from germline, CDR1 is MNHEY and CDR2 is SMNVEV (reference sequence). This CDR3 comprises 13 residues. The V and J ends lost 5 bases and 2 bases respectively, with 7 bases between them. The CDR3, as DNA: TGTGCCAGCAGTACCGGGACCTACAATGAGCAGTTCTTC. Protein sequence: CASSTGTYNEQFF.

The rearrangement joins TRBV29-1 to TRBJ2-2; 10 bases are a match to TRBD1. Germline CDR1 SQVTM, CDR2 ANQGSEA. The CDR3 is 14 amino acids. V was clipped by 7 bases and J by 4 bases; unmatched bases: 6. The CDR3 DNA sequence: TGCAGCGCCCGGACAGGGGGTAGCACCGGGGAGCTGTTTTTT. Its translation: CSARTGGSTGELFF.